The 6 T cell receptor beta chains below all came from one sample that was sequenced in a study of blood T cell repertoires in COVID-19. This table comes from immunoSEQ multiplex PCR, and its TCRdb copy is limited to in-frame clones, with some not included. The sample carries roughly 200,000 clones, 70% to 90% recorded once. Sample: peripheral blood. The receptors stem from a man aged 45-65 years with COVID-19, enrolled during active disease.

The J gene is TRBJ2-1, the V gene TRBV3-1 (or the pseudogene TRBV3-2); TRBD2 aligns across 9 bases. CDR1 and CDR2 from the germline V gene are LGHDT and YNNKEL (reference sequence). The CDR3 sequence is 16 residues long. Unmatched junction bases numbered 8, after V lost 1 base and J lost 7 bases. In DNA form, the CDR3 reads TGTGCCAGCAGCCAAGGATTTGCGGGGGGGCGTAATGAGCAGTTCTTC. This sequence encodes CASSQGFAGGRNEQFF.

The chain has TRBV6-5 and TRBJ2-3; 13 bases line up with TRBD2. Trimming cost V 6 bases and J 7 bases; bases outside gene matches: 7. Germline CDR1 MNHEY, CDR2 SVGAGI. CDR3 length: 15 amino acids. CDR3 DNA sequence: TGTGCCAGCAGCGTACTAGCGGGAGGGCCACATACGCAGTATTTT. Protein: CASSVLAGGPHTQYF.

The chain joins TRBV9 to TRBJ2-1; 10 nucleotides align to TRBD2. The trim removed 0 bases at V and 1 base at J, leaving 7 bases unmatched. Germline V gene data show CDR1 as SGDLS and CDR2 as YYNGEE. CDR3 length: 18 residues. CDR3 coding DNA: TGTGCCAGCAGCGTAGGGGGAGCGGGAGGGGTTTCCTACAATGAGCAGTTCTTC. It encodes CASSVGGAGGVSYNEQFF.

The chain links TRBV19 to TRBJ2-2; D not resolved. Trimming took 7 bases from V and 4 from J, leaving 13 bases between them. This CDR3 is built from 14 residues. From germline, CDR1 is LNHDA and CDR2 SQIVND (reference sequence). The CDR3 loop is CASNTNSGTGELFF. The CDR3 DNA sequence: TGTGCCAGTAATACAAATTCGGGCACCGGGGAGCTGTTTTTT. Based on the CDR3 plus reference TRBV19 and TRBJ2-2, the full variable domain is DGGITQSPKYLFRKEGQNVTLSCEQNLNHDAMYWYRQDPGQGLRLIYYSQIVNDFQKGDIAEGYSVSREKKESFPLTVTSAQKNPTAFYLCASNTNSGTGELFFGEGSRLTVL.

The V call is TRBV28, the J call TRBJ2-5; 10 bases map to TRBD1. J gave up 3 bases and V 6 bases, and 10 bases lay outside the gene matches. Germline lookup yields CDR1 MDHEN and CDR2 SYDVKM. The CDR3 covers 16 residues. CDR3 coding DNA: TGTGCCAGCAGCATACTGCCGGGACAGGGGAAAGAGACCCAGTACTTC. Protein: CASSILPGQGKETQYF. Filled out from reference TRBV28 and TRBJ2-5, the complete variable domain reads DVKVTQSSRYLVKRTGEKVFLECVQDMDHENMFWYRQDPGLGLRLIYFSYDVKMKEKGDIPEGYSVSREKKERFSLILESASTNQTSMYLCASSILPGQGKETQYFGPGTRLLVL.

The CDR3 DNA reads as TGTGCCACCAGCAGCGGCGGGGTCAGCTACGAGCAGTACTTC. It yields the protein CATSSGGVSYEQYF. The chain is built from TRBV15 and TRBJ2-7; D is possibly TRBD2 (6 bases). CDR1 and CDR2 from the germline V gene are LNHNV and YYDKDF (reference sequence). V lost 3 bases and J 3 bases, leaving 12 bases between the germline ends. This CDR3 is 14 amino acids long.